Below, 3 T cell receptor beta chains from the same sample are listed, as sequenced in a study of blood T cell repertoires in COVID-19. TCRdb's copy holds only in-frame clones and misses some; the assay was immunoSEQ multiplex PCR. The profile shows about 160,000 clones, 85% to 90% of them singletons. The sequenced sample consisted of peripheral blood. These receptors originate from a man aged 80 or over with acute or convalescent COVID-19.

The CDR3 loop is CASSPSRIQETQYF. The CDR3 DNA follows: TGTGCCAGCTCACCAAGCAGGATACAAGAGACCCAGTACTTC. The chain couples TRBV18 to TRBJ2-5; D is uncertain. V dropped 2 bases and J dropped 2 bases, with 9 bases sitting between them. The germline V gene encodes CDR1 KGHSH and CDR2 LQKENI. The CDR3 length is 14 residues.

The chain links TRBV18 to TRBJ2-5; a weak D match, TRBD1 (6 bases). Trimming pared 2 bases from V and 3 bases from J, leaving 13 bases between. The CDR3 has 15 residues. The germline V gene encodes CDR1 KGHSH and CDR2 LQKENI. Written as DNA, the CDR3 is TGTGCCAGCTCACCAGACAGGCTAGCTAAAGAGACCCAGTACTTC. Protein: CASSPDRLAKETQYF.

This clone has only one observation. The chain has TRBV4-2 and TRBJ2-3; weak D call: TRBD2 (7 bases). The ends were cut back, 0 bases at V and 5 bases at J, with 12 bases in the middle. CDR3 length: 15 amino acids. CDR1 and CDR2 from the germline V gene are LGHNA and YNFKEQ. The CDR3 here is CASSQEGGLLDTQYF. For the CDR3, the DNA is TGTGCCAGCAGCCAAGAGGGGGGGCTGTTAGATACGCAGTATTTT.